Each of the 29 T cell receptor beta chains below was sequenced from the same sample in a study of blood T cell repertoires in COVID-19. TCRdb's copy holds only in-frame clones and misses some; the assay was immunoSEQ multiplex PCR. Of 200,000 to 250,000 clones listed, over 80% are singletons. The source material was PBMCs or T cells enriched from blood (not recorded which). All receptors derive from a woman between 40 and 50 years old who had recovered from COVID-19.

In DNA form, the CDR3 reads TGTGCCAGCAGTTTAGGAACCGGGAGGGCAAGTCAAAGCACAGATACGCAGTATTTT. Amino acid sequence: CASSLGTGRASQSTDTQYF. The gene calls are TRBV27 and TRBJ2-3, with 8 bases matching TRBD2. This CDR3 comprises 19 residues. The germline CDR1 and CDR2 sequences are MNHEY and SMNVEV (reference sequence). With 2 bases clipped from V and 0 bases from J, the junction kept 13 bases outside the gene matches.

This clone was picked up a small number of times. V gene TRBV6-2 or TRBV6-3 combines with J gene TRBJ2-2; 8 bases align to TRBD2. The CDR3 extends over 16 amino acids. V dropped 4 bases and J dropped 7; count of bases not matched to a gene: 11. Germline assignment: CDR1 MNHEY and CDR2 SVGEGT. CDR3 in DNA: TGTGCCAGCAGTTTAGGTAGCGGGATTTTTAACGGGGAGCTGTTTTTT. Protein: CASSLGSGIFNGELFF.

This clone was detected a few times. This chain links TRBV30 with TRBJ2-2, with 10 bases that match TRBD2. There are 16 residues in the CDR3. Trimming cost V 0 bases and J 6 bases; bases outside gene matches: 7. Germline V gene sequence: CDR1 GTSNPN, CDR2 SVGIG (reference sequence). The CDR3 region is CAWSVGGLAFAGELFF. CDR3 in DNA: TGTGCCTGGAGTGTAGGGGGACTAGCGTTCGCCGGGGAGCTGTTTTTT.

This clone was recorded only once. The chain joins TRBV11-2 to TRBJ2-5; 10 nucleotides line up with TRBD2. This CDR3 is built from 16 residues. CDR1 and CDR2 from the germline V gene are SGHAT and FQNNGV. After removal of 5 bases from V and 2 bases from J, the junction contained 8 bases not matched to a gene. The CDR3 sequence: CASSPWTSGSQETQYF. The CDR3 region has the DNA TGTGCCAGCAGCCCATGGACTAGCGGCTCTCAAGAGACCCAGTACTTC.

This chain joins TRBV4-3 and TRBJ2-6; 9 bases are shared with TRBD1. V shed 4 bases, J shed 4 bases, and the junction held 14 bases outside the gene matches. This CDR3 has 19 residues. Germline CDR1 LGHNA, CDR2 YSLEER. The DNA of the CDR3 is TGCGCCAGCAGCCTCCTCCGGGGACAGGGAGGTTCAGGGGCCAACGTCCTGACTTTC. Its translation: CASSLLRGQGGSGANVLTF.

The J gene is TRBJ2-5, the V gene TRBV7-2; TRBD1 agrees at 8 bases. This CDR3 contains 15 residues. Germline V gives CDR1 SGHTA, CDR2 FQGNSA. The ends lost 4 bases at V and 2 bases at J; junction bases unmatched: 6. The CDR3 protein is CASSWTGLVQETQYF. The CDR3 coding sequence is TGTGCCAGCAGCTGGACAGGGTTAGTACAAGAGACCCAGTACTTC.

The genes are TRBV3-1 (or the pseudogene TRBV3-2) and TRBJ1-2; D not certain. The V end lost 4 bases, the J end lost 3 bases, and 12 bases lay between the germline ends. CDR1 LGHDT and CDR2 YNNKEL come from the germline V gene (reference sequence). CDR3 length equals 14 residues. In DNA, the CDR3 is TGTGCCAGCAGCCCCCAGCCCCGGGACTATGGCTACACCTTC. Its protein product is CASSPQPRDYGYTF.

The chain couples TRBV11-3 to TRBJ2-1; D is perhaps TRBD2 (6 bases). Trimming removed 4 bases from V and 6 bases from J, with 22 bases in between. Germline V lookup: CDR1 SGHNT, CDR2 YENEEA. The CDR3 is made up of 17 amino acids. CDR3 nucleotide sequence: TGTGCCAGCAGCTCGGACGGGGGAATACTCGGGGGCAATGAGCAGTTCTTC. Amino acid sequence: CASSSDGGILGGNEQFF. Complete variable domain (other parts from reference TRBV11-3 and TRBJ2-1): EAGVVQSPRYKIIEKKQPVAFWCNPISGHNTLYWYLQNLGQGPELLIRYENEEAVDDSQLPKDRFSAERLKGVDSTLKIQPAELGDSAVYLCASSSDGGILGGNEQFFGPGTRLTVL.

The V call is TRBV3-1 (or the pseudogene TRBV3-2), the J call TRBJ2-1; possibly TRBD2 for D (6 bases). V was trimmed by 1 base and J by 6 bases, leaving 16 bases between them. The length of the CDR3 is 16 residues. Germline loops: CDR1 LGHDT, CDR2 YNNKEL (reference sequence). This chain's CDR3 is CASSQGTRTILNEQFF. As DNA, the CDR3 is TGTGCCAGCAGCCAAGGGACAAGGACTATACTCAATGAGCAGTTCTTC.

This chain uses TRBV3-1 (or the pseudogene TRBV3-2) with TRBJ2-5, with D possibly TRBD2 on 5 matching bases. Trimming cost V 0 bases and J 4 bases, with 6 bases left between them. This CDR3 spans 13 amino acids. Germline-derived CDR1 and CDR2 are LGHDT and YNNKEL (reference sequence). The CDR3 is CASSQEEGETQYF. As DNA, the CDR3 is TGTGCCAGCAGCCAAGAAGAGGGAGAGACCCAGTACTTC.

The gene calls are TRBV28 and TRBJ1-2; D uncertain. Trimming cost V 2 bases and J 1 base, with 8 bases left between them. Germline-derived CDR1 and CDR2 are MDHEN and SYDVKM. The CDR3 loop spans 14 amino acids. The CDR3 protein is CASSLQRINYGYTF. The CDR3 DNA reads as TGTGCCAGCAGTTTACAGCGAATTAACTATGGCTACACCTTC.

V is TRBV3-1 (or the pseudogene TRBV3-2) and J is TRBJ2-7; 9 bases are shared with TRBD2. Germline V gene lookup returns CDR1 LGHDT and CDR2 YNNKEL (reference sequence). The CDR3 is 13 residues long. CDR3 amino acids: CASSQDTTSGPTV. The CDR3 DNA is TGTGCCAGCAGCCAAGATACAACTAGCGGGCCAACCGTC.

The genes are TRBV19 and TRBJ2-7, with D possibly being TRBD2 (6 bases). This CDR3 has 16 residues. V was shortened by 5 bases and J by 7 bases, with 24 bases between the two germline ends. CDR1 is LNHDA, CDR2 SQIVND, per germline (reference sequence). The DNA for the CDR3 is TGTGCCAGTAGTGCCCTCAGTCAGGGCTCGGCGGGGGAGCAGTACTTC. This gives the protein CASSALSQGSAGEQYF. Full variable domain (rest looked up from reference TRBV19 and TRBJ2-7): DGGITQSPKYLFRKEGQNVTLSCEQNLNHDAMYWYRQDPGQGLRLIYYSQIVNDFQKGDIAEGYSVSREKKESFPLTVTSAQKNPTAFYLCASSALSQGSAGEQYFGPGTRLTVT.

The V gene is TRBV21-1, the J gene TRBJ1-5; the table calls TRBD1, which could not be checked here. TRBV21-1 is a pseudogene locus. The CDR3 has 13 amino acids. CDR3 protein: CARYRQGHQPQHF. The DNA for the CDR3 is TGTGCCAGATACCGACAGGGCCATCAGCCCCAGCATTTT.

J is TRBJ2-7 and V is TRBV28, with 7 bases that match TRBD2. Germline V gene lookup returns CDR1 MDHEN and CDR2 SYDVKM. The ends lost 8 bases at V and 1 base at J; junction bases unmatched: 5. The CDR3 is 13 residues long. The CDR3 region is CASVQGGSYEQYF. The CDR3 bases are TGTGCCAGCGTTCAGGGAGGGTCCTACGAGCAGTACTTC.

This sequence joins TRBV7-6 and TRBJ1-3; 8 nucleotides line up with TRBD1. Looked up from germline, CDR1 is SGHVS and CDR2 is FNYEAQ. This CDR3 is built from 17 residues. J lost 1 base, V lost 5 bases, and 10 bases had no gene match. The DNA for the CDR3 is TGTGCCAGCAGCATGATACTGGACAGGGCGTCTGGAAACACCATATATTTT. Translating it yields CASSMILDRASGNTIYF.

This chain links TRBV11-2 with TRBJ2-7, with TRBD1 identical over 9 bases. This CDR3 has 16 residues. Germline CDR1 is SGHAT and CDR2 is FQNNGV. The V segment lost 0 bases and the J segment 5 bases; nucleotides outside the gene matches: 8. CDR3 region: CASSLDQWGQGNEQYF. The CDR3 nucleotides are TGTGCCAGCAGCTTAGATCAGTGGGGACAGGGCAACGAGCAGTACTTC.

The V gene is TRBV11-2, the J gene TRBJ2-2, with D maybe TRBD1 (6 bases). This CDR3 has 13 residues. Germline-derived CDR1 and CDR2 are SGHAT and FQNNGV. V was pared by 3 bases and J by 5 bases, with 7 bases between. The CDR3 nucleotides read TGTGCCAGCAGCTTCCAGGGGACCGGGGAGCTGTTTTTT. Amino acid sequence: CASSFQGTGELFF.

The rearrangement joins TRBV4-2 to TRBJ2-3, with a tentative D call TRBD2 (6 bases). The CDR3 has 15 amino acids. The ends were cut back, 1 base at V and 6 bases at J, with 14 bases in the middle. Germline V gives CDR1 LGHNA, CDR2 YNFKEQ. CDR3 bases: TGTGCCAGCAGCCAAGGTCGGGAGAGCAGGGATACGCAGTATTTT. This translates into CASSQGRESRDTQYF.

V is TRBV19 and J is TRBJ2-3; D ambiguous. The CDR3 loop spans 13 amino acids. Between the trimmed V and J ends, which lost 1 base and 2 bases, there was a span of 4 bases. Per germline, CDR1 LNHDA and CDR2 SQIVND (reference sequence). The CDR3 nucleotides are TGTGCCAGTAGTATAGGGCTCACAGATACGCAGTATTTT. It is translated as CASSIGLTDTQYF.

The V gene is TRBV27, the J gene TRBJ1-4, with D perhaps matching TRBD1 (6 bases). This CDR3 spans 15 amino acids. The germline V and J ends were trimmed by 0 bases and 4 bases, with 9 bases remaining between them. Germline loops: CDR1 MNHEY, CDR2 SMNVEV (reference sequence). The DNA of the CDR3 is TGTGCCAGCAGTTTATCTAGGGGGAGTAATGAAAAACTGTTTTTT. It encodes CASSLSRGSNEKLFF.

The chain recombines TRBV7-2 with TRBJ1-4, with D possibly matching TRBD1 (5 bases). Germline values: CDR1 SGHTA, CDR2 FQGNSA. The CDR3 has 16 amino acids. The V end lost 5 bases, the J end lost 3 bases, and 16 bases lay between the germline ends. This CDR3 is CASSTSLAGANEKLFF. In DNA form, the CDR3 reads TGTGCCAGCAGCACTAGCTTAGCGGGGGCTAATGAAAAACTGTTTTTT.

This chain joins TRBV19 and TRBJ1-2; 9 bases are a match to TRBD1. The germline V gene has CDR1 LNHDA and CDR2 SQIVND (reference sequence). CDR3 length: 13 residues. V shed 1 base and J 12 bases; nucleotides not matched to a gene: 6. This CDR3 is CASSIGTGDDNTF. The CDR3 coding sequence is TGTGCCAGTAGTATAGGGACAGGGGACGATAACACCTTC.

The V gene is TRBV18, the J gene TRBJ1-1; 12 nucleotides agree with TRBD1. This CDR3 region has 17 residues. V trimming: 6 bases; J trimming: 5 bases; junction bases outside the gene matches: 13. The germline V gene has CDR1 KGHSH and CDR2 LQKENI. The CDR3 sequence: CASSPAPGQGAKTEAFF. In DNA form, the CDR3 reads TGTGCCAGCTCGCCCGCCCCGGGACAGGGGGCTAAGACTGAAGCTTTCTTT.

This chain joins TRBV3-1 (or the pseudogene TRBV3-2) and TRBJ2-1; 7 bases align to TRBD2. The length of the CDR3 is 13 residues. Trimming removed 0 bases from V and 12 bases from J; junction bases left unmatched: 5. CDR1 is LGHDT, CDR2 YNNKEL, per germline (reference sequence). The CDR3 coding sequence is TGTGCCAGCAGCCAAGAAGAAGCGGGAAGGCAGTTCTTC. Residues: CASSQEEAGRQFF.

V gene TRBV5-6 combines with J gene TRBJ1-3; possibly TRBD1 for D (6 bases). Trimming left V 3 bases short and J 3 bases short, with 13 bases between. The CDR3 covers 15 residues. In germline, CDR1 is SGHDT, CDR2 YYEEEE. The CDR3 is CASSWGPSSGNTIYF. CDR3 bases: TGTGCCAGCAGCTGGGGGCCATCCAGTGGAAACACCATATATTTT. Filled out from reference TRBV5-6 and TRBJ1-3, the complete variable domain reads DAGVTQSPTHLIKTRGQQVTLRCSPKSGHDTVSWYQQALGQGPQFIFQYYEEEERQRGNFPDRFSGHQFPNYSSELNVNALLLGDSALYLCASSWGPSSGNTIYFGEGSWLTVV.

This chain links TRBV19 with TRBJ2-2; D is unclear. The V and J ends lost 3 bases and 8 bases respectively, with 4 bases between them. Germline assignment: CDR1 LNHDA and CDR2 SQIVND (reference sequence). This CDR3 has 11 amino acids. In DNA form, the CDR3 reads TGTGCCAGTAGTATTATGGGGGAGCTGTTTTTT. It codes for CASSIMGELFF. The full variable domain, rest sourced from reference TRBV19 and TRBJ2-2, is DGGITQSPKYLFRKEGQNVTLSCEQNLNHDAMYWYRQDPGQGLRLIYYSQIVNDFQKGDIAEGYSVSREKKESFPLTVTSAQKNPTAFYLCASSIMGELFFGEGSRLTVL.

This clone was counted only a few times. This chain links TRBV3-1 (or the pseudogene TRBV3-2) with TRBJ2-2, with 9 bases aligning to TRBD1. CDR1 is LGHDT, CDR2 YNNKEL, per germline (reference sequence). This CDR3 comprises 14 residues. Trimming removed 4 bases from V and 7 bases from J; junction bases left unmatched: 4. CDR3 region: CASSRTGAGGELFF. The CDR3 nucleotides are TGTGCCAGCAGCCGGACAGGGGCTGGCGGGGAGCTGTTTTTT.

The V gene is TRBV14, the J gene TRBJ1-1; TRBD1 might be the D (6 bases). In germline, CDR1 is SGHDN, CDR2 FVKESK. This CDR3 spans 13 amino acids. Trimming took 1 base from V and 9 from J, leaving 12 bases between them. CDR3: CASSQAETGQAFF. As DNA, the CDR3 is TGTGCCAGCAGCCAAGCAGAGACAGGCCAAGCTTTCTTT.